This T cell receptor (beta chain) was observed in a study of blood T cell repertoires in COVID-19. Study at large: Acute-phase and convalescent COVID-19 samples originated in the United States, Italy and Spain. T cells, B-cell-depleted T cells, or PBMCs provided the cDNA or gDNA that served as material.

This CDR3 contains 14 residues. Between the trimmed V and J ends, which lost 1 base and 10 bases, there was a span of 16 bases. Germline CDR1 and CDR2: SGHTA and FQGNSA. The table came from immunoSEQ multiplex PCR; TCRdb's copy has only in-frame clones and leaves some out. This sample yields 60,000 to 75,000 clones, of which 86% are seen a single time; about 4.2% belongs to the top ten. Material: peripheral blood. V gene TRBV7-2 combines with J gene TRBJ2-5; TRBD1 is a possible D gene (7 bases). This clonotype was sampled from a man aged 65 to 85 with active COVID-19. For the CDR3, the DNA is TGTGCCAGCAGCTTAGGGGGGGACAGTCGCGGCCAGTACTTC. Its translation is CASSLGGDSRGQYF. The whole variable domain, remainder taken from reference TRBV7-2 and TRBJ2-5, is GAGVSQSPSNKVTEKGKDVELRCDPISGHTALYWYRQSLGQGLEFLIYFQGNSAPDKSGLPSDRFSAERTGGSVSTLTIQRTQQEDSAVYLCASSLGGDSRGQYFGPGTRLLVL.